This T cell receptor beta chain was found in a study of T cell responses to AZD1222 COVID-19 vaccine. Study results and limitations: Baseline seropositivity characterized only 5 or 6 AZD1222 recipients. With two AZD1222 doses given, Spike-specific TCR breadth and depth both rose. At 160-218 and 743-854, vaccine-associated CD4 TCRs were dominant, and they spanned spike.

Using immunoSEQ multiplex PCR, the repertoire was profiled, and TCRdb retains in-frame clones only, with some absent. The sample has 160,000 or so clones, about 90% seen once. Regarding this clone: Its antigen remains unknown.

CDR3 length: 11 residues. Germline CDR1 PRHDT, CDR2 FYEKMQ (reference sequence). Between the trimmed V and J ends, which lost 5 bases and 10 bases, there was a span of 9 bases. The material was peripheral blood, obtained on day 0 of MenACWY control vaccination. The chain is built from TRBV13 and TRBJ2-1; D unresolved. The TCR was taken from an adult in good health. CDR3 DNA: TGTGCCAGCAGCCCGGGCCAGGAGCAGTTCTTC. Translation gives CASSPGQEQFF.